This T cell receptor beta chain was recorded in a study of T cell responses to AZD1222 COVID-19 vaccine. Findings and limits, study-wide: Along spike, vaccine-associated CD4 TCRs were found throughout, with dominance at 160-218 and 743-854. The donor group comprised mostly white British people and more females; the analysis possibly underestimated clonal diversity.

Note on this clone: What it binds is unknown.

TCRdb's table, derived via immunoSEQ multiplex PCR, lists solely in-frame clones and lacks some. The table records 150,000 to 200,000 clones, 88% of them present only once. V lost 5 bases and J lost 7; bases outside the gene matches: 14. Germline CDR1 reads SGHRS; CDR2 reads YFSETQ. The CDR3 contains 15 residues. This specimen was peripheral blood, taken on day 0 of AZD1222 vaccination. This receptor was obtained from an adult in good health. This chain connects TRBV5-1 to TRBJ1-2, with TRBD1 matching over 7 bases. The CDR3 loop is CASRPPATGPRGYTF. In DNA form, the CDR3 reads TGCGCCAGCAGACCACCTGCGACAGGGCCCCGTGGCTACACCTTC.